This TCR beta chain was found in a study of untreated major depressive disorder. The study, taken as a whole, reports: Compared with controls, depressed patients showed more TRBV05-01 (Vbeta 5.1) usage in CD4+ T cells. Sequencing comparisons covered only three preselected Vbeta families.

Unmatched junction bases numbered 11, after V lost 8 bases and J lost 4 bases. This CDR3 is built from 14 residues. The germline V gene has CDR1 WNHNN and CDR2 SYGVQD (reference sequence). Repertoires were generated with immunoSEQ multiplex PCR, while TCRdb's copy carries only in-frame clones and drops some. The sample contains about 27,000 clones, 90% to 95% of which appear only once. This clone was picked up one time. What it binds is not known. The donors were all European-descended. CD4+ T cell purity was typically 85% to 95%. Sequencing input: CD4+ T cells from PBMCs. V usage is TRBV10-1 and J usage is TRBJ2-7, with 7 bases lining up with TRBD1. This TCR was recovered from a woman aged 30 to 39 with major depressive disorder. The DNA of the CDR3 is TGCGCCAGCTTGACGGGACAGTTCTCTTACGAGCAGTACTTC. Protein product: CASLTGQFSYEQYF.